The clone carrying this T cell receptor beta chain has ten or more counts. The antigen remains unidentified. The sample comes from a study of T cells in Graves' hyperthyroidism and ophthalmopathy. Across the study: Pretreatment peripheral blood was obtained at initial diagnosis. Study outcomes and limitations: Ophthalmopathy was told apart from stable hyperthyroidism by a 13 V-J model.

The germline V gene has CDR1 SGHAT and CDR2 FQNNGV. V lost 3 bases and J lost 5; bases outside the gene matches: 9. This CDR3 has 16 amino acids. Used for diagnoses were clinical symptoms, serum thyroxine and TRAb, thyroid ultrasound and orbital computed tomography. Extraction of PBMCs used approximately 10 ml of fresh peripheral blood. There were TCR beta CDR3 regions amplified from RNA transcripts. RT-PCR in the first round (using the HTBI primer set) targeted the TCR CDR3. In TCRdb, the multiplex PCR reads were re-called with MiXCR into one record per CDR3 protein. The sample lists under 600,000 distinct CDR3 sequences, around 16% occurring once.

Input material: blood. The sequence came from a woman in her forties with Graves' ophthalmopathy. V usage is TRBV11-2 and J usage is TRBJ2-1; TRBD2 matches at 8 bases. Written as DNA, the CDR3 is TGTGCCAGCAGCTTCCGATATAGCGGGACCCACAATGAGCAGTTCTTC. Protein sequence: CASSFRYSGTHNEQFF.